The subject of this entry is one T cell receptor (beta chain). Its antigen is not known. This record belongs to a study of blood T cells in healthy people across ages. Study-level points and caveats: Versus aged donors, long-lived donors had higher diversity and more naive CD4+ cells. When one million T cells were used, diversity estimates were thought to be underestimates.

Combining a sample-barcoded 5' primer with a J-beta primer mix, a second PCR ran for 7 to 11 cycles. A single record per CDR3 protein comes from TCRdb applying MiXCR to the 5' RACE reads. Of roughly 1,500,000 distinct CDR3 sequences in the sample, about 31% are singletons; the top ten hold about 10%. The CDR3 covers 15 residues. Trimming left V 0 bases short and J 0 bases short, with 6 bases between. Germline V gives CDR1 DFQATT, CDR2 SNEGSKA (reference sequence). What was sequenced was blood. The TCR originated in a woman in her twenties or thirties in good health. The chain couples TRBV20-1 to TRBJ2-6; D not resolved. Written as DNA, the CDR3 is TGCAGTGCTAGAGAGAATCCCTCTGGGGCCAACGTCCTGACTTTC. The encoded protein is CSARENPSGANVLTF.